Detailed here is one T cell receptor beta chain. This sample stems from a study of blood T cell repertoires in COVID-19. Overall study context: The United States, Italy and Spain supplied acute and convalescent COVID-19 samples. PBMCs, B-cell-depleted T cells, or T cells provided the cDNA or gDNA that made up the material.

The table came from immunoSEQ multiplex PCR; TCRdb's copy has only in-frame clones and leaves some out. This sample carries tens of thousands of clones, approximately 87% of them seen once, and the ten largest clones take more than 15%. Germline V gene lookup returns CDR1 MNHEY and CDR2 SVGAGI. V gave up 7 bases and J gave up 3 bases; unmatched junction bases: 8. The length of the CDR3 is 14 residues. The TCR originated in a man aged 80 or over in a cohort sampled during active COVID-19. J is TRBJ1-1 and V is TRBV6-5; 7 bases map to TRBD1. Specimen: peripheral blood. CDR3 bases: TGTGCCAGCACCCCGGTCAGGGGGGACACTGAAGCTTTCTTT. Protein product: CASTPVRGDTEAFF.